This T cell receptor (beta chain) was obtained from a study of blood T cell repertoires in COVID-19 (dated by TCRdb to 2018 to 2020). About the study as a whole: Samples covering the acute and convalescent phases of COVID-19 were provided by collaborators in the United States, Italy and Spain. Samples came from the ongoing ImmuneRACE study (first 160 participants) plus 1,254 subjects from 6 global collaborators. Deeply sampled blood TCRbeta repertoires from subjects exposed to, actively infected with, or recovered from COVID-19 were included in the dataset. Where available, HLA class I and class II types were taken from metadata supplied by the sample provider and were not determined by assay-based typing. Nearly every sample came with metadata listing a de-identified subject ID, COVID-19 status, age in years and sex. The material from the prospective study consisted of cDNA or gDNA derived from T cells, B-cell-depleted T cells, or PBMCs. The repertoires were made available in a free public database intended to serve as a resource for research on the immune response to SARS-CoV-2.

Participants in the prospective study were aged roughly 18 to 89 years, lived in 20 to 30 United States geographic areas, and enrolled through a virtual design. In the prospective study, cohorts were assigned on the basis of participant-reported clinical history obtained from a screening survey and a study questionnaire. ImmuneRACE Cohort 3 recovered participants were defined by two consecutive negative NP/OP PCR tests, healthcare professional clearance, or symptom resolution. Each participant in the prospective study had whole blood, serum and a nasopharyngeal or oropharyngeal swab collected by mobile phlebotomists. Participants in the prospective study had the option to provide additional blood draws and questionnaires over a roughly two-month period. Prospective study blood samples were shipped either frozen or at room temperature before DNA extraction. As concerns this clone: No cognate antigen has been identified for it. No quality values exist for individual bases; no much larger clone is one base distant.

The CDR3 covers 15 residues, taking in both the cysteine and the phenylalanine. Only the CDR3 portion is preserved as DNA: 45 bases, with reading frame beginning at the first base. V loses 0 bases of germline sequence and J loses 2 bases, and the interval between the two ends is 8 bases. The germline V gene provides CDR1 KGHSH and CDR2 LQKENI. The immunoSEQ Assay, a bias-controlled multiplex PCR, was used to amplify TCRbeta CDR3 regions from genomic DNA. In the source study's methods: The number of nucleated cells in each sample was estimated by amplification of reference gene primers within the assay. To quantify the absolute abundance of each unique TCRbeta CDR3 rearrangement, sequence reads were collapsed and filtered. Productive Simpson clonality was computed per sample as the square root of Simpson's diversity index over productive rearrangements. Drawn from immuneACCESS, this table holds only the in-frame rearrangements with V and J called that TCRdb kept. Clones are partly lost; checked studies trace under half to an unresolved V gene and leave the rest unexplained. Clonal size and the V and J genes are those of that table, whereas D and trimming came from the DNA. This sample has over 200,000 clones in its table, and about four fifths of those were observed once. The ten largest make up 1.8% of the sample.

Results the study describes overall, beyond this receptor: The quantity of clinical and demographic metadata differed by source and by participant and was supplied without curation.

This receptor was taken from a man between 60 and 75 years old who had recovered from COVID-19. Here the chain combines TRBV18 and TRBJ1-3, with no reliable assignment of the D segment. Material for sequencing was PBMCs or T cells enriched from blood (not recorded which). The DNA sequence is as follows: TGTGCCAGCTCACCACCCAAGACAACTGGAAACACCATATATTTT. This yields the protein CASSPPKTTGNTIYF.